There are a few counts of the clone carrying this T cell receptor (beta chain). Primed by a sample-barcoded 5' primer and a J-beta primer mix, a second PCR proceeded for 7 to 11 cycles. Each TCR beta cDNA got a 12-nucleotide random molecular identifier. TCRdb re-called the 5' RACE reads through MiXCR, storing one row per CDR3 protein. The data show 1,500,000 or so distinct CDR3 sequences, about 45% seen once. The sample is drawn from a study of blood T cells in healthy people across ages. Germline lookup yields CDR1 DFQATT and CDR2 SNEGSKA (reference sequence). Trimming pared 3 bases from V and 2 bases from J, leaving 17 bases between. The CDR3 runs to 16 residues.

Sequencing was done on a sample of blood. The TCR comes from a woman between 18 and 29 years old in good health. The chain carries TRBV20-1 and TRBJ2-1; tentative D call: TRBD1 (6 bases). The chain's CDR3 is CSARERDTKTYNEQFF. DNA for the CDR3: TGCAGTGCTAGGGAAAGGGACACTAAGACCTACAATGAGCAGTTCTTC.